This passage covers 23 T cell receptor beta chains from one sample sequenced in a study of molecular identifiers for immune sequencing clone quantification. TCRdb re-analysed the PCR reads in MiXCR, keeping a single row per CDR3 protein. Of hundreds of thousands of distinct CDR3 sequences listed, approximately 24% are singletons. The source material was naive CD8+ T cells from blood, with Jurkat cell RNA spiked in. The sample's subset: FACS-sorted CD8+CD4-CCR7+CD45RA+ naive T cells. The source is a human donor in good health. Some libraries in this study had Jurkat cell RNA spiked in.

The chain is built from TRBV20-1 and TRBJ1-1; 7 bases are a match to TRBD1. The ends lost 0 bases at V and 1 base at J; junction bases unmatched: 8. The CDR3 length is 16 residues. The germline gives CDR1 DFQATT, CDR2 SNEGSKA (reference sequence). The CDR3 spells CSARDLQGTRNTEAFF. CDR3 coding DNA: TGCAGTGCTAGAGATTTACAGGGGACTAGGAACACTGAAGCTTTCTTT.

Points on this clonotype: Since a much larger clone is just one base distant, this may be a read error. Since no conserved phenylalanine or tryptophan closes the CDR3, a read error is the likely cause. The J gene is TRBJ2-2, the V gene TRBV6-2 or TRBV6-3; no reliable D call. Germline V gene data show CDR1 as MNHEY and CDR2 as SVGEGT. This CDR3 is 14 amino acids long. V lost 7 bases and J 6 bases, leaving 15 bases between the germline ends. CDR3 nucleotides: TGTGCCAGCAACTCGAATCCGTTCGCCGGGGAGCTGTTTCTT. This sequence encodes CASNSNPFAGELFL.

This clonotype was picked up many times. V is TRBV4-3 and J is TRBJ1-6; D unclear. Germline CDR1 LGHNA, CDR2 YSLEER. V was clipped by 3 bases and J by 0 bases, with 9 bases between them. This CDR3 is built from 16 residues. The CDR3 DNA reads as TGCGCCAGCAGCCAGAGTTTGAGCTCCTATAATTCACCCCTCCACTTT. It translates to CASSQSLSSYNSPLHF.

With respect to this clonotype: Germline is not matched at one junction end, which may reflect a read error. The V gene is TRBV6-2 or TRBV6-3, the J gene TRBJ2-7, with TRBD1 matching over 8 bases. The CDR3 runs 16 residues. Germline V gene data show CDR1 as MNHEY and CDR2 as SVGEGT. Here the CDR3 reads CVSSNPTGEAAYEQYF. In DNA form, the CDR3 reads TGTGTCAGCAGCAACCCGACAGGGGAGGCTGCCTACGAGCAGTACTTC.

Ten or more counts support this clonotype. This chain connects TRBV30 to TRBJ1-1; D unresolved. Germline values: CDR1 GTSNPN, CDR2 SVGIG (reference sequence). The V gene lost 4 bases and the J gene lost 0 bases, with 6 bases spanning the gap. The CDR3 sequence is 12 residues long. CDR3 amino acids: CAWTLLNTEAFF. Written as DNA, the CDR3 is TGTGCCTGGACCCTACTGAACACTGAAGCTTTCTTT.

As for this clonotype: This could be a read error, since a much larger clone is one nucleotide away. This CDR3 reads CASSYNLNASDEQYF. CDR3 coding DNA: TGTGCCAGCAGCTACAATTTGAACGCCTCGGACGAGCAGTACTTC. The chain joins TRBV11-2 to TRBJ2-7; no reliable D call. CDR1 is SGHAT, CDR2 FQNNGV, per germline. Trimming shortened V by 4 bases and J by 5 bases, and 18 bases separated the two germline ends. CDR3 size: 15 residues.

This clonotype was seen a few times. V is TRBV29-1 and J is TRBJ2-1; the D is unclear. V was pared by 4 bases and J by 0 bases, with 10 bases between. This CDR3 comprises 14 residues. From germline, CDR1 is SQVTM and CDR2 ANQGSEA. The DNA of the CDR3 is TGCAGCGTTGGGGCCACGAGCTCCTACAATGAGCAGTTCTTC. Its protein is CSVGATSSYNEQFF.

In this sample, this clonotype turned up many times. This rearrangement joins TRBV7-9 to TRBJ1-1; D is undetermined. This CDR3 has 13 residues. Germline V gene sequence: CDR1 SEHNR, CDR2 FQNEAQ (reference sequence). Trimming cost V 1 base and J 8 bases, with 11 bases left between them. CDR3 coding DNA: TGTGCCAGCAGCTTAGTTAACCTAGTGGAAGCTTTCTTT. It translates to CASSLVNLVEAFF.

This clonotype showed up just a few times. The V call is TRBV6-2 or TRBV6-3, the J call TRBJ1-2; D is unclear. V was cut by 0 bases and J by 4 bases, with 6 bases left in between. This CDR3 region has 13 residues. The germline V gene has CDR1 MNHEY and CDR2 SVGEGT. In DNA, the CDR3 is TGTGCCAGCAGTTACTCGGTCAGCTATGGCTACACCTTC. Translated, it gives CASSYSVSYGYTF.

This clonotype was counted many times. V is TRBV13 and J is TRBJ2-3; D not resolved. Germline V CDR1 and CDR2: PRHDT, FYEKMQ (reference sequence). Trimming pared 1 base from V and 0 bases from J, leaving 8 bases between. The CDR3 has 15 residues. As DNA, the CDR3 is TGTGCCAGCAGCTTAGAAACTACCAGCACAGATACGCAGTATTTT. Protein sequence: CASSLETTSTDTQYF.

The chain employs TRBV5-1 and TRBJ1-1, with 9 bases identical to TRBD1. Germline lookup yields CDR1 SGHRS and CDR2 YFSETQ. The length of the CDR3 is 17 residues. V was pared by 0 bases and J by 3 bases, with 9 bases of the junction left unmatched. The DNA for the CDR3 is TGCGCCAGCAGCTTGGTACGGGGACAGGGTATGTACACTGAAGCTTTCTTT. This sequence encodes CASSLVRGQGMYTEAFF. Full variable domain (missing parts from reference TRBV5-1 and TRBJ1-1): KAGVTQTPRYLIKTRGQQVTLSCSPISGHRSVSWYQQTPGQGLQFLFEYFSETQRNKGNFPGRFSGRQFSNSRSEMNVSTLELGDSALYLCASSLVRGQGMYTEAFFGQGTRLTVV.

This clonotype was seen ten or more times. The chain joins TRBV19 to TRBJ2-1, with TRBD2 identical over 9 bases. The CDR3 is made up of 15 amino acids. The V gene end was trimmed by 3 bases and the J gene end by 0 bases; junction bases not matched to a gene: 0. CDR1 LNHDA and CDR2 SQIVND come from the germline V gene (reference sequence). For the CDR3, the DNA is TGTGCCAGTAGTATTAGCGGGAGCTCCTACAATGAGCAGTTCTTC. Amino acids: CASSISGSSYNEQFF.

This clonotype was detected a few times. This chain links TRBV7-9 with TRBJ2-7; possible D gene TRBD2, 6 bases. Per germline, CDR1 SEHNR and CDR2 FQNEAQ (reference sequence). V was cut by 3 bases and J by 0 bases, with 9 bases left in between. The CDR3 contains 14 residues. The CDR3 sequence is CASSFSLASYEQYF. The DNA of the CDR3 is TGTGCCAGCAGCTTTTCACTAGCCTCCTACGAGCAGTACTTC.

This clonotype was observed a few times. The rearrangement uses TRBV27 and TRBJ2-5, with D possibly being TRBD1 (6 bases). V was trimmed by 5 bases and J by 2 bases, leaving 12 bases between them. This CDR3 is built from 14 residues. Per germline, CDR1 MNHEY and CDR2 SMNVEV (reference sequence). As DNA, the CDR3 is TGTGCCAGCAGTGCCACAGGGTTGCAAGAGACCCAGTACTTC. It is translated as CASSATGLQETQYF.

This clonotype has ten or more counts. The chain recombines TRBV29-1 with TRBJ2-1; no clear D gene. Germline lookup yields CDR1 SQVTM and CDR2 ANQGSEA. The V gene lost 6 bases and the J gene lost 4 bases, with 13 bases spanning the gap. The CDR3 is 13 residues long. The CDR3, as DNA: TGCAGCGTGACGGTGTCAACTTACAATGAGCAGTTCTTC. Its protein is CSVTVSTYNEQFF.

With regard to this clonotype: A much larger clone lies one base from this, so it may be a read error. The chain employs TRBV14 and TRBJ1-4; weak D call: TRBD1 (5 bases). This CDR3 contains 16 residues. Germline CDR1 and CDR2: SGHDN and FVKESK. CDR3 in DNA: TGTGCCAGCAGCCAAGTCCCCGAAGGGGCCTATGAAATACTGTTTTTT. Protein sequence: CASSQVPEGAYEILFF.

This chain joins TRBV5-1 and TRBJ2-7; no clear D. The CDR3 totals 15 residues. Trimming took off 0 bases at V and 5 bases at J, with 15 bases between the two ends. Germline CDR1 reads SGHRS; CDR2 reads YFSETQ. CDR3 region: CASSLEGMGLDEQYF. The DNA of the CDR3 is TGCGCCAGCAGCTTGGAGGGCATGGGCCTGGACGAGCAGTACTTC.

In its sample, this clonotype was seen many times. The chain couples TRBV7-3 to TRBJ2-1; 7 bases map to TRBD1. This CDR3 is 15 amino acids long. Germline V gene data show CDR1 as SGHTA and CDR2 as FQGTGA. J was trimmed by 5 bases and V by 5 bases; bases with no gene match: 9. CDR3 region: CASSQRNRGHNEQFF. CDR3 in DNA: TGTGCCAGCAGCCAGCGGAACAGGGGTCACAATGAGCAGTTCTTC.

This clonotype came up once. The junction and the germline gene differ at one end; a read error may be behind it. V and J are TRBV6-2 or TRBV6-3 and TRBJ2-7; no firm D call. CDR1 is MNHEY, CDR2 SVGEGT, per germline. This CDR3 contains 11 residues. CDR3 bases: TGTGCCTGCAGCACAGCCTACGAGCAGTACTTC. Its protein product is CACSTAYEQYF.

With regard to this clonotype: Given a much more abundant clone one base away, this may be a read error. V usage is TRBV29-1 and J usage is TRBJ1-3; D is perhaps TRBD1 (6 bases). Per the germline V gene, CDR1 is SQVTM and CDR2 is ANQGSEA. The CDR3 spans 15 residues. CDR3 coding DNA: TGCAGCGCTGAAGCCCACCCAGACAGGGGAAACACCATATATTTT. Translating it yields CSAEAHPDRGNTIYF.

This clonotype showed up many times. V gene TRBV27 combines with J gene TRBJ1-1; the D is unclear. The germline V gene encodes CDR1 MNHEY and CDR2 SMNVEV (reference sequence). Trimming removed 5 bases at V and 1 base at J, with 11 bases between. The CDR3 is 14 amino acids. CDR3 protein: CASSPEIWNTEAFF. The CDR3 nucleotides are TGTGCCAGCAGTCCAGAAATATGGAACACTGAAGCTTTCTTT.

A word on this clonotype: This may be a read error, as it is one base from a much larger clone. The chain is built from TRBV4-1 and TRBJ1-1; a weak D match, TRBD1 (5 bases). The CDR3 is 13 amino acids. V dropped 1 base and J dropped 10 bases, with 13 bases sitting between them. CDR1 and CDR2 (germline): MGHRA, YSYEKL. CDR3: CASSQGRGRAAFF. For the CDR3, the DNA is TGCGCCAGCAGCCAAGGGAGGGGCAGGGCAGCTTTCTTT.

Ten or more counts support this clonotype. This rearrangement joins TRBV11-2 to TRBJ2-7; weak D call: TRBD2 (5 bases). CDR1 and CDR2 (germline): SGHAT, FQNNGV. Trimming cost V 3 bases and J 7 bases, with 13 bases left between them. The CDR3 consists of 13 residues. The CDR3 protein is CASSLTPGGEQYF. CDR3 nucleotides: TGTGCCAGCAGCTTGACCCCCGGCGGGGAGCAGTACTTC.